The 31 T cell receptor beta chains given below trace back to one sample, sequenced in a study of T cell responses to AZD1222 COVID-19 vaccine. Sequencing was performed with immunoSEQ multiplex PCR; in TCRdb, only in-frame clones are kept and a portion is missing. The data show about 150,000 clones, roughly 91% seen once. The starting material was peripheral blood, obtained 28 days after the second AZD1222 dose. The origin of the receptors is an adult who received the AZD1222 COVID-19 vaccine.

V and J are TRBV5-1 and TRBJ2-4, with D perhaps matching TRBD1 (7 bases). V was pared by 5 bases and J by 5 bases, with 11 bases between. The germline V gene has CDR1 SGHRS and CDR2 YFSETQ. The CDR3 runs 13 residues. In nucleotides, the CDR3 is TGCGCCAGCAGTCAGGGGGAGGAAAACATTCAGTACTTC. It encodes CASSQGEENIQYF.

In DNA, the CDR3 is TGCGCCAGCAGCCTTCTGACAGCCGGTTCACCCCTCCACTTT. It specifies CASSLLTAGSPLHF. The chain uses TRBV4-1 and TRBJ1-6; a possible D gene is TRBD1 (5 bases). V was clipped by 4 bases and J by 9 bases, with 13 bases between them. The CDR3 runs to 14 residues. The germline V gene has CDR1 MGHRA and CDR2 YSYEKL.

This chain links TRBV7-8 with TRBJ2-7; TRBD1 aligns across 7 bases. V lost 2 bases, J lost 3 bases, and 13 bases stayed unmatched. Germline V gene data show CDR1 as SGHVS and CDR2 as FQNEAQ. The CDR3 spans 17 residues. DNA of the CDR3: TGTGCCAGCAGCTTACGGTTCTCGGGACAGAGTAACTACGAGCAGTACTTC. As protein: CASSLRFSGQSNYEQYF.

The chain joins TRBV4-1 to TRBJ2-1; unclear D gene. V lost 0 bases, J lost 7 bases, and 10 bases lay in between. CDR1 and CDR2 from the germline V gene are MGHRA and YSYEKL. The CDR3 runs 14 residues. This chain's CDR3 is CASSQDVSRNEQFF. The CDR3 DNA follows: TGCGCCAGCAGCCAAGATGTCAGTAGAAATGAGCAGTTCTTC.

The rearrangement links TRBV15 to TRBJ1-3, with D unresolved. The CDR3 contains 15 residues. Trimming took off 2 bases at V and 0 bases at J, with 8 bases between the two ends. Per the germline V gene, CDR1 is LNHNV and CDR2 is YYDKDF (reference sequence). Written as DNA, the CDR3 is TGTGCCACCAGCAGAATGCGAGGCTCTGGAAACACCATATATTTT. Its protein is CATSRMRGSGNTIYF. The complete variable domain, with remaining parts taken from reference TRBV15 and TRBJ1-3, reads DAMVIQNPRYQVTQFGKPVTLSCSQTLNHNVMYWYQQKSSQAPKLLFHYYDKDFNNEADTPDNFQSRRPNTSFCFLDIRSPGLGDTAMYLCATSRMRGSGNTIYFGEGSWLTVV.

This clone was picked up one time. As DNA, the CDR3 is TGTGCCAGCAGTTACTCTCTAGCGGGGTACAATGAGCAGTTCTTC. Protein sequence: CASSYSLAGYNEQFF. The rearrangement uses TRBV6-5 and TRBJ2-1; 9 bases align to TRBD2. V shed 0 bases, J shed 4 bases, and the junction held 1 base outside the gene matches. This CDR3 contains 15 residues. In germline, CDR1 is MNHEY, CDR2 SVGAGI.

The CDR3 sequence is CASSYSKGQGGGEQYF. As DNA, the CDR3 is TGTGCCAGCAGTTACTCGAAGGGACAGGGCGGCGGAGAGCAGTACTTC. This chain joins TRBV6-6 and TRBJ2-7; 9 bases are shared with TRBD1. Unmatched junction bases numbered 10, after V lost 0 bases and J lost 7 bases. The CDR3 has 16 amino acids. Germline assignment: CDR1 MNHNY and CDR2 SVGAGI (reference sequence).

This chain uses TRBV30 with TRBJ2-5; D is possibly TRBD1 (6 bases). Trimming took off 1 base at V and 0 bases at J, with 9 bases between the two ends. CDR3 size: 14 residues. Germline CDR1 reads GTSNPN; CDR2 reads SVGIG (reference sequence). In DNA form, the CDR3 reads TGTGCCTGGAGTGGGTACAGGGACCAAGAGACCCAGTACTTC. It yields the protein CAWSGYRDQETQYF.

V usage is TRBV5-1 and J usage is TRBJ2-1; 8 bases agree with TRBD2. CDR1 and CDR2 from the germline V gene are SGHRS and YFSETQ. The CDR3 contains 15 residues. With V trimmed by 1 base and J by 4 bases, 4 bases remained unmatched. The CDR3 region has the DNA TGCGCCAGCAGCTTGACTAGCGGAGCTTACAATGAGCAGTTCTTC. As protein: CASSLTSGAYNEQFF.

The V and J genes are TRBV11-2 and TRBJ2-6; D might be TRBD2 (5 bases). The germline gives CDR1 SGHAT, CDR2 FQNNGV. CDR3 length: 15 residues. Trimming left V 2 bases short and J 2 bases short, with 7 bases between. The CDR3 DNA reads as TGTGCCAGCAGCTTAACGAGGGCTGGGGCCAACGTCCTGACTTTC. Its translation is CASSLTRAGANVLTF.

The gene calls are TRBV27 and TRBJ2-4, with D perhaps being TRBD1 or TRBD2 (5 bases each). In germline, CDR1 is MNHEY, CDR2 SMNVEV (reference sequence). The CDR3 is 16 amino acids. V lost 6 bases to trimming and J lost 0 bases, with 15 bases between them. The CDR3 DNA reads TGTGCCAGCAGCCCAGGACCCGGGACAGCCAAAAACATTCAGTACTTC. Translating gives CASSPGPGTAKNIQYF.

V gene TRBV5-1 combines with J gene TRBJ1-2; D is ambiguous. This CDR3 has 13 residues. The V gene's germline CDR1 is SGHRS and CDR2 YFSETQ. Deletions cut 4 bases from V and 6 bases from J, with 13 bases between. The DNA of the CDR3 is TGCGCCAGCAGCCTGGAAGGTCTGGATGGCTACACCTTC. Translated: CASSLEGLDGYTF.

This clone appeared once. This rearrangement joins TRBV6-5 to TRBJ1-5; 9 nucleotides line up with TRBD1. Per the germline V gene, CDR1 is MNHEY and CDR2 is SVGAGI. The CDR3 has 13 residues. Germline trimming cut 6 bases from V and 6 bases from J; bases unmatched to any gene: 3. The DNA of the CDR3 is TGTGCCAGCAGATCGACAGGGGGTCAGCCCCAGCATTTT. The encoded protein is CASRSTGGQPQHF.

The chain couples TRBV5-1 to TRBJ1-1; the D is unclear. CDR1 and CDR2 (germline): SGHRS, YFSETQ. The CDR3 covers 16 residues. V was shortened by 0 bases and J by 1 base, with 13 bases between the two germline ends. CDR3 sequence (DNA): TGCGCCAGCAGCTTGGCTCGGCAGGCAGGGAACACTGAAGCTTTCTTT. Its protein is CASSLARQAGNTEAFF.

This chain joins TRBV7-2 and TRBJ2-7; possibly TRBD2 for D (7 bases). CDR3 length equals 16 residues. Per the germline V gene, CDR1 is SGHTA and CDR2 is FQGNSA. Trimming took 5 bases from V and 2 from J, leaving 19 bases between them. As DNA, the CDR3 is TGTGCCAGCAGCGCCCGGGCGGGGGCCCTAGCCTACGAGCAGTACTTC. Its protein product is CASSARAGALAYEQYF.

This clone has only one observation. The chain couples TRBV6-1 to TRBJ1-5; the D is unclear. V was shortened by 0 bases and J by 3 bases, with 12 bases between the two germline ends. The CDR3 totals 16 residues. Germline V CDR1 and CDR2: MNHNS, SASEGT. In DNA, the CDR3 is TGTGCCAGCAGTGAAGCGCTTCATCGTTCCAATCAGCCCCAGCATTTT. Its protein product is CASSEALHRSNQPQHF.

The genes are TRBV6-6 and TRBJ1-6; D gene ambiguous. V was pared by 4 bases and J by 9 bases, with 19 bases between. This CDR3 spans 16 amino acids. Germline assignment: CDR1 MNHNY and CDR2 SVGAGI (reference sequence). In DNA, the CDR3 is TGTGCCAGCAGTTTTTCGGGAGCAAAAGAGGGTTCACCCCTCCACTTT. The encoded protein is CASSFSGAKEGSPLHF.

The rearrangement joins TRBV6-5 to TRBJ2-1, with D possibly TRBD2 on 6 matching bases. The CDR3 is made up of 12 amino acids. The ends were cut back, 0 bases at V and 10 bases at J, with 7 bases in the middle. Germline V gives CDR1 MNHEY, CDR2 SVGAGI. CDR3: CASSYSGLEQFF. The CDR3 nucleotides are TGTGCCAGCAGTTACTCGGGACTGGAGCAGTTCTTC.

The chain uses TRBV12-5 and TRBJ1-1; 9 bases agree with TRBD1. Germline V gene lookup returns CDR1 LGHNT and CDR2 FRNRAP. The CDR3 has 15 residues. Losses at the gene ends were 0 bases for V and 7 bases for J; bases not matched to a gene: 6. Written as DNA, the CDR3 is TGTGCTAGTGGTTTGGTAGTTGTGACAGGGGGTGAAGCTTTCTTT. It codes for CASGLVVVTGGEAFF.

The V gene is TRBV7-2, the J gene TRBJ1-2; D might be TRBD1 (5 bases). Trimming cost V 2 bases and J 4 bases, with 14 bases left between them. The CDR3 is 15 residues long. Germline V gives CDR1 SGHTA, CDR2 FQGNSA. In nucleotides, the CDR3 is TGTGCCAGCAGCTTATCGACTGAAAGGGGCTATGGCTACACCTTC. This gives the protein CASSLSTERGYGYTF. The full variable domain, its missing parts supplied by reference TRBV7-2 and TRBJ1-2, is GAGVSQSPSNKVTEKGKDVELRCDPISGHTALYWYRQSLGQGLEFLIYFQGNSAPDKSGLPSDRFSAERTGGSVSTLTIQRTQQEDSAVYLCASSLSTERGYGYTFGSGTRLTVV.

The chain uses TRBV12-3 or TRBV12-4 and TRBJ1-5; no definite D call. This CDR3 comprises 12 residues. V lost 8 bases, J lost 2 bases, and 7 bases lay in between. The CDR3 DNA is TGTGCCAGCTCGCAGGGCAATCAGCCCCAGCATTTT. It specifies CASSQGNQPQHF.

The gene calls are TRBV18 and TRBJ1-4; D might be TRBD1 (5 bases). The CDR3 is 16 residues long. Trimming removed 1 base at V and 3 bases at J, with 12 bases between. The germline V gene encodes CDR1 KGHSH and CDR2 LQKENI. CDR3 in amino acids: CASSPRGGTSNEKLFF. CDR3 coding DNA: TGTGCCAGCTCACCACGAGGAGGGACTTCTAATGAAAAACTGTTTTTT.

The J gene is TRBJ1-1, the V gene TRBV6-5; a possible D gene is TRBD1 (5 bases). The CDR3 consists of 13 residues. From germline, CDR1 is MNHEY and CDR2 SVGAGI. The germline V and J ends were trimmed by 6 bases and 2 bases, with 10 bases remaining between them. CDR3 region: CASRQGGNTEAFF. The CDR3 nucleotides are TGTGCCAGCAGGCAGGGCGGCAACACTGAAGCTTTCTTT.

This chain joins TRBV7-6 and TRBJ2-1; tentatively, D is TRBD1 (6 bases). Germline V gene lookup returns CDR1 SGHVS and CDR2 FNYEAQ. The CDR3 consists of 15 residues. V was trimmed by 1 base and J by 1 base, leaving 8 bases between them. CDR3 in DNA: TGTGCCAGCAGCTTAGGCAGGGGTTCCTACAATGAGCAGTTCTTC. Translation: CASSLGRGSYNEQFF.

V is TRBV9 and J is TRBJ1-1; 7 bases line up with TRBD1. After removal of 4 bases from V and 2 bases from J, the junction contained 8 bases not matched to a gene. This CDR3 region has 15 residues. Germline CDR1 SGDLS, CDR2 YYNGEE. This chain's CDR3 is CASSPRGGANTEAFF. The CDR3 DNA reads TGTGCCAGCAGCCCCAGGGGGGGGGCAAACACTGAAGCTTTCTTT.

The rearrangement uses TRBV25-1 and TRBJ1-4; weak D call: TRBD1 (5 bases). The CDR3 runs 14 residues. CDR1 MGHDK and CDR2 SYGVNS come from the germline V gene. V shed 1 base and J shed 5 bases, with 8 bases lying between them. The CDR3 spells CASSEWGENEKLFF. Written as DNA, the CDR3 is TGTGCCAGCAGTGAATGGGGGGAAAATGAAAAACTGTTTTTT.

The V call is TRBV9, the J call TRBJ1-4; 10 bases match TRBD1. V lost 4 bases to trimming and J lost 8 bases; unmatched junction nucleotides: 8. The CDR3 totals 15 residues. Per the germline V gene, CDR1 is SGDLS and CDR2 is YYNGEE. The CDR3 region is CASSSGQGRGEKLFF. The CDR3 DNA sequence: TGTGCCAGCAGCTCGGGACAGGGGAGGGGAGAAAAACTGTTTTTT.

This chain uses TRBV9 with TRBJ2-7; 9 nucleotides agree with TRBD1. The CDR3 has 15 amino acids. CDR1 is SGDLS, CDR2 YYNGEE, per germline. The junction had 7 bases not matched to a gene; V was cut back by 4 bases and J by 2 bases. This chain's CDR3 is CASSLRDRATYEQYF. The CDR3, as DNA: TGTGCCAGCAGCCTCCGGGACAGGGCGACCTACGAGCAGTACTTC.

CDR3 sequence: CASSESGAGLNTGELFF. In nucleotides, the CDR3 is TGTGCCAGCAGTGAATCCGGAGCGGGATTGAACACCGGGGAGCTGTTTTTT. This chain connects TRBV25-1 to TRBJ2-2, with TRBD2 matching 7 bases. The CDR3 loop spans 17 amino acids. In germline, CDR1 is MGHDK, CDR2 SYGVNS. Unmatched junction bases numbered 6, after V lost 1 base and J lost 1 base.

This chain joins TRBV10-1 and TRBJ2-7; 9 bases fit TRBD1. This CDR3 contains 15 residues. After removal of 0 bases from V and 5 bases from J, the junction contained 5 bases not matched to a gene. The germline V gene encodes CDR1 WNHNN and CDR2 SYGVQD (reference sequence). The CDR3 DNA follows: TGCGCCAGCAGTGAGTCGGGGACAGGGACCCACGAGCAGTACTTC. Protein product: CASSESGTGTHEQYF.

This clone was recorded a few times. The chain links TRBV7-9 to TRBJ2-5; TRBD1 agrees at 8 bases. V shed 5 bases and J 5 bases; nucleotides not matched to a gene: 7. This CDR3 has 14 residues. Germline values: CDR1 SEHNR, CDR2 FQNEAQ (reference sequence). The CDR3 reads CASSPGTGGETQYF. Here the CDR3 DNA reads TGTGCCAGCAGCCCCGGGACAGGAGGGGAGACCCAGTACTTC.